This TCR beta chain was found in a study of cytotoxic CD8 clonotypes in ibrutinib-treated CLL. Overall study: Per sample, productive templates averaged roughly 230,000 and productive rearrangements averaged around 94,000. Study-wide results and caveats: Having risen at ibrutinib response, clonality had fallen back toward baseline by progression. Clonality measured at baseline exceeded age-matched healthy donors, tracking circulating CD8+ T-cell counts.

As for this clone: Its antigen is currently unknown.

The CDR3 has 13 residues. CDR1 and CDR2 (germline): WNHNN, SYGVQD (reference sequence). V shed 3 bases and J shed 3 bases, with 5 bases lying between them. Investigators sought sequencing depths of between 1 in 200,000 and 1 in 1 million T cells. Assay: immunoSEQ multiplex PCR; the TCRdb copy retains only in-frame clones and omits some. The sample lists 250,000 to 350,000 clones, approximately 79% occurring once. This chain links TRBV10-1 with TRBJ2-2; no clear D gene. The origin of this receptor is a human donor with chronic lymphocytic leukemia. Sequenced here: PBMCs, sampled at disease progression, from a patient treated with ibrutinib. The CDR3 DNA reads as TGCGCCAGCAGTGAAGACGACACCGGGGAGCTGTTTTTT. Amino acids: CASSEDDTGELFF.